A selection of T cell receptor beta chains follows, all from one sample in a study of T-cell reconstitution after alpha-beta-depleted transplantation in children. MiXCR was run by TCRdb on the PCR reads, yielding one entry per CDR3 protein. Of around 71,000 distinct CDR3 sequences listed, 6% to 8% are singletons. Here the sequenced sample was PBMCs from the stem cell graft donor, taken from the stem cell graft. All receptors derive from a human donor who donated a stem cell graft to a child with acute lymphoblastic leukemia. The conserved cysteine and the conserved F or W are not part of the CDR3 here.

CDR3 length,V gene,J gene,CDR3 protein
11,TRBV20-1,TRBJ1-2,SAPGTGNYGYT
13,TRBV15,TRBJ2-4,ATSGGGQAKNIQY
12,TRBV20-1,TRBJ1-1,SAPRWGSNTEAF
15,TRBV2,TRBJ2-3,ASSEMPWTGSTDTQY
15,TRBV12-3/TRBV12-4,TRBJ1-1,ASSLEGTGRRNTEAF
13,TRBV27,TRBJ2-1,ASSSSGTGLSEQF
12,TRBV4-1,TRBJ2-1,ASSRRAFYNEQF
15,TRBV24-1,TRBJ2-3,ATSEPLAGGFTDTQY
14,TRBV5-1,TRBJ2-7,ASSSQGAGAALEQY
13,TRBV2,TRBJ2-3,ASSHGTAREDTQY
12,TRBV10-3,TRBJ2-1,AISEPQGGNEQF
12,TRBV20-1,TRBJ2-1,SARRWDRDNEQF
12,TRBV4-2,TRBJ2-7,ASRPGTGGYEQY
14,TRBV7-2,TRBJ2-3,ASSELAGGRLDTQY
11,TRBV7-8,TRBJ2-1,ASSMRQGNEQF
12,TRBV2,TRBJ1-5,ASQGGESNQPQH
12,TRBV28,TRBJ1-2,ASSPQDPNYGYT
15,TRBV5-1,TRBJ2-3,ASSQLVTGTGADTQY
14,TRBV15,TRBJ2-3,ATSRGDGGLTDTQY
13,TRBV5-4,TRBJ1-2,ASSLDPATNYGYT
14,TRBV6-1,TRBJ1-5,ASSAGIGDSNQPQH
14,TRBV24-1,TRBJ2-2,ATSDLYRGNTGELF